This entry lists 27 T cell receptor beta chains sequenced from one sample in a study of shared clonotypes between healthy human individuals. Libraries were prepared by immunoSEQ multiplex PCR; TCRdb keeps only in-frame clonotypes and omits some of them. The repertoire holds about 2.1 million clones, with around 95% as singletons. In the naive CD8 group, cells lacked CD45RO and were positively selected for CCR7, so terminally differentiated effector memory CD45RA+ cells were left out. Sequences were obtained from naive CD8+ T cells from PBMCs. The source is a man between 18 and 29 years old in good health. Some clones in this sample may be carry-over from other donors' samples.

This clone has only one observation. The chain has TRBV6-1 and TRBJ2-2; 10 bases are shared with TRBD1. With V trimmed by 5 bases and J by 3 bases, 3 bases remained unmatched. The CDR3 totals 15 residues. Germline V gene lookup returns CDR1 MNHNS and CDR2 SASEGT. The CDR3 coding sequence is TGTGCCAGCAGTCCCGGGACAGGGGACACCGGGGAGCTGTTTTTT. As protein: CASSPGTGDTGELFF.

The chain recombines TRBV29-1 with TRBJ1-2, with a tentative D call TRBD1 (6 bases). The CDR3 runs to 12 residues. The germline V gene has CDR1 SQVTM and CDR2 ANQGSEA. V gave up 5 bases and J gave up 1 base, with 8 bases separating them. The CDR3 is CSVQGGNYGYTF. For the CDR3, the DNA is TGCAGCGTTCAAGGGGGTAACTATGGCTACACCTTC.

The V call is TRBV28, the J call TRBJ1-2, with D perhaps TRBD1 (5 bases). There are 14 residues in the CDR3. Germline V gives CDR1 MDHEN, CDR2 SYDVKM. V lost 5 bases to trimming and J lost 8 bases, with 18 bases between them. The CDR3 DNA reads TGTGCCAGCAGTCCTCGGGGCCTTAGGTGGGGCTACACCTTC. It translates to CASSPRGLRWGYTF.

The chain has TRBV4-1 and TRBJ2-7, with 10 nucleotides matching TRBD1. After removal of 3 bases from V and 4 bases from J, the junction contained 9 bases not matched to a gene. The CDR3 has 16 residues. The germline gives CDR1 MGHRA, CDR2 YSYEKL. This CDR3 reads CASSQTAGTGEYEQYF. Here the CDR3 DNA reads TGCGCCAGCAGCCAGACGGCCGGGACAGGGGAATACGAGCAGTACTTC.

This clone has a handful of counts. In the same sample, other DNA sequences code for this CDR3. This chain uses TRBV27 with TRBJ2-2; D gene uncertain. Trimming removed 0 bases from V and 4 bases from J, with 3 bases in between. The germline CDR1 and CDR2 sequences are MNHEY and SMNVEV (reference sequence). The CDR3 runs 13 residues. The CDR3 DNA reads as TGTGCCAGCAGTTTATCGCCCACCGGGGAGCTGTTTTTT. Protein: CASSLSPTGELFF.

This chain uses TRBV28 with TRBJ2-3; 9 positions agree with TRBD2. J was trimmed by 5 bases and V by 2 bases; bases with no gene match: 5. Germline lookup yields CDR1 MDHEN and CDR2 SYDVKM. The CDR3 has 15 residues. The CDR3 region has the DNA TGTGCCAGCAGTTTACGCGGGAGGGGGGGAGATACGCAGTATTTT. It codes for CASSLRGRGGDTQYF.

J is TRBJ2-5 and V is TRBV10-3; D gene ambiguous. Germline V CDR1 and CDR2: ENHRY, SYGVKD. With 3 bases removed from V and 3 bases from J, the gap between germline ends came to 8 bases. This CDR3 is built from 13 residues. The CDR3 protein is CAISDVTEETQYF. The CDR3 region has the DNA TGTGCCATCAGTGATGTGACGGAAGAGACCCAGTACTTC.

The V call is TRBV11-2, the J call TRBJ2-5; D is undetermined. The germline gives CDR1 SGHAT, CDR2 FQNNGV. V lost 5 bases, J lost 2 bases, and 15 bases lay in between. The CDR3 is 15 amino acids. CDR3 sequence reads: CASSLLYRRQETQYF. The CDR3, as DNA: TGTGCCAGCAGCCTGCTGTATCGTCGTCAAGAGACCCAGTACTTC.

The chain joins TRBV6-6 to TRBJ1-6; the match to TRBD1 covers 7 bases. V lost 7 bases and J lost 6; bases outside the gene matches: 9. Germline V gene sequence: CDR1 MNHNY, CDR2 SVGAGI (reference sequence). This CDR3 is 15 amino acids long. In DNA, the CDR3 is TGTGCCAGCAAAGAGGGGGCTCTGGGTAATTCACCCCTCCACTTT. Protein sequence: CASKEGALGNSPLHF.

The rearrangement joins TRBV4-2 to TRBJ2-1; D is perhaps TRBD1 or TRBD2 (5 bases each). V gave up 1 base and J gave up 4 bases, with 14 bases separating them. The CDR3 is made up of 16 amino acids. Germline values: CDR1 LGHNA, CDR2 YNFKEQ. The CDR3 loop is CASSQVSGAVYNEQFF. The CDR3, as DNA: TGTGCCAGCAGCCAAGTATCCGGGGCCGTATACAATGAGCAGTTCTTC.

This rearrangement joins TRBV27 to TRBJ2-1, with 13 positions matching TRBD2. V lost 0 bases and J lost 1; bases outside the gene matches: 9. CDR3 length: 20 residues. Germline V gives CDR1 MNHEY, CDR2 SMNVEV (reference sequence). CDR3 in DNA: TGTGCCAGCAGTTTATCGAGACTACTAGCGGGAGGGCCATCCTACAATGAGCAGTTCTTC. It specifies CASSLSRLLAGGPSYNEQFF.

This clone was seen just once. V gene TRBV6-1 combines with J gene TRBJ1-1; D is unresolved. V lost 11 bases and J 4 bases, leaving 17 bases between the germline ends. Germline CDR1 is MNHNS and CDR2 is SASEGT. This CDR3 contains 13 residues. The CDR3 here is CAGSDPTSTEAFF. Written as DNA, the CDR3 is TGTGCCGGATCGGACCCTACCTCCACTGAAGCTTTCTTT.

This clone appeared a single time. The chain uses TRBV30 and TRBJ1-1; no clear D. V shed 1 base and J shed 0 bases, with 12 bases lying between them. The CDR3 is made up of 15 amino acids. Germline V lookup: CDR1 GTSNPN, CDR2 SVGIG (reference sequence). The CDR3 DNA reads as TGTGCCTGGAGTGCAAAGTTATTCATGAACACTGAAGCTTTCTTT. Translation gives CAWSAKLFMNTEAFF.

The V call is TRBV7-8, the J call TRBJ2-1, with TRBD2 identical over 12 bases. Germline CDR1 and CDR2: SGHVS and FQNEAQ. The CDR3 totals 16 residues. V dropped 5 bases and J dropped 4; count of bases not matched to a gene: 6. In DNA, the CDR3 is TGTGCCAGCAGCCCCACTAGCGGGAGGCCTTACAATGAGCAGTTCTTC. Translated: CASSPTSGRPYNEQFF.

The CDR3 spells CASSSQLDASSGYTF. CDR3 nucleotide sequence: TGTGCCAGCAGCTCACAATTGGACGCGTCTTCTGGCTACACCTTC. V and J are TRBV13 and TRBJ1-2; the D is unclear. Germline CDR1 is PRHDT and CDR2 is FYEKMQ (reference sequence). This CDR3 is built from 15 residues. V gave up 4 bases and J gave up 7 bases, with 19 bases separating them.

This chain links TRBV25-1 with TRBJ2-2, with D uncertain. Germline V CDR1 and CDR2: MGHDK, SYGVNS. This CDR3 contains 14 residues. Trimming took 3 bases from V and 6 from J, leaving 11 bases between them. The CDR3 spells CASSDPRTSGELFF. The CDR3 DNA reads TGTGCCAGCAGTGATCCCCGGACCTCCGGGGAGCTGTTTTTT.

The rearrangement uses TRBV4-3 and TRBJ2-7, with TRBD2 as a possible D gene (5 bases). V dropped 0 bases and J dropped 7 bases, with 10 bases sitting between them. Looked up from germline, CDR1 is LGHNA and CDR2 is YSLEER. The CDR3 consists of 13 residues. DNA for the CDR3: TGCGCCAGCAGCCAAGAGTGGGAGCGTGAGCAGTACTTC. This gives the protein CASSQEWEREQYF.

The chain recombines TRBV28 with TRBJ2-3; no reliable D call. The CDR3 contains 13 residues. Trimming pared 7 bases from V and 4 bases from J, leaving 12 bases between. Per germline, CDR1 MDHEN and CDR2 SYDVKM. The CDR3 sequence is CASTRGGADTQYF. The CDR3 DNA is TGTGCCAGCACTCGTGGCGGAGCAGATACGCAGTATTTT.

The chain couples TRBV18 to TRBJ2-7; weak D call: TRBD1 (5 bases). Deletions cut 0 bases from V and 2 bases from J, with 8 bases between. The CDR3 runs 14 residues. The germline CDR1 and CDR2 sequences are KGHSH and LQKENI. CDR3 DNA: TGTGCCAGCTCACCACCCCAGGGCACCTACGAGCAGTACTTC. This translates into CASSPPQGTYEQYF.

The chain recombines TRBV27 with TRBJ2-7; the match to TRBD1 covers 9 bases. V lost 8 bases, J lost 2 bases, and 16 bases stayed unmatched. Germline V lookup: CDR1 MNHEY, CDR2 SMNVEV (reference sequence). This CDR3 spans 17 amino acids. The CDR3 is CASGPDRGVIHTYEQYF. The CDR3 nucleotides read TGTGCCAGCGGACCGGACAGGGGCGTGATCCATACCTACGAGCAGTACTTC.

V gene TRBV27 combines with J gene TRBJ2-3; 12 bases align to TRBD2. CDR3 length equals 16 residues. V dropped 5 bases and J dropped 4; count of bases not matched to a gene: 7. The V gene's germline CDR1 is MNHEY and CDR2 SMNVEV (reference sequence). CDR3: CASSVLLAGGADTQYF. The CDR3 DNA reads as TGTGCCAGCAGTGTCTTACTAGCGGGAGGCGCAGATACGCAGTATTTT.

The rearrangement links TRBV7-8 to TRBJ2-5; 10 bases line up with TRBD1. V shed 5 bases, J shed 5 bases, and the junction held 8 bases outside the gene matches. Per germline, CDR1 SGHVS and CDR2 FQNEAQ. The CDR3 covers 15 residues. Written as DNA, the CDR3 is TGTGCCAGCAGCCCCAGACAGGGGGCTGGGGAGACCCAGTACTTC. This gives the protein CASSPRQGAGETQYF.

The chain combines TRBV5-5 with TRBJ2-1, with a possible D match to TRBD2 (6 bases). CDR1 SGHKS and CDR2 YYEKEE come from the germline V gene (reference sequence). This CDR3 region has 19 residues. V was pared by 4 bases and J by 2 bases, with 25 bases between. This CDR3 is CASSGRPSYGGVAYNEQFF. In DNA form, the CDR3 reads TGTGCCAGCAGCGGGAGGCCCTCGTACGGGGGAGTGGCCTACAATGAGCAGTTCTTC.

The chain uses TRBV7-9 and TRBJ1-2, with TRBD1 identical over 8 bases. Germline CDR1 and CDR2: SEHNR and FQNEAQ (reference sequence). V gave up 4 bases and J gave up 7 bases; unmatched junction bases: 5. The CDR3 contains 13 residues. This CDR3 reads CASSYPGQGGYTF. As DNA, the CDR3 is TGTGCCAGCAGCTACCCCGGACAGGGTGGCTACACCTTC.

The V call is TRBV5-1, the J call TRBJ2-1; D could derive from TRBD1 or TRBD2 (6 bases each). This CDR3 spans 15 amino acids. Trimming left V 5 bases short and J 3 bases short, with 15 bases between. Germline assignment: CDR1 SGHRS and CDR2 YFSETQ. The CDR3 is CASSHEGGLYNEQFF. The CDR3 DNA follows: TGCGCCAGCAGTCACGAGGGGGGACTCTACAATGAGCAGTTCTTC. The full variable domain, completed using reference TRBV5-1 and TRBJ2-1, is KAGVTQTPRYLIKTRGQQVTLSCSPISGHRSVSWYQQTPGQGLQFLFEYFSETQRNKGNFPGRFSGRQFSNSRSEMNVSTLELGDSALYLCASSHEGGLYNEQFFGPGTRLTVL.

The gene calls are TRBV6-1 and TRBJ2-5; 14 bases map to TRBD2. With V trimmed by 3 bases and J by 5 bases, 8 bases remained unmatched. Per germline, CDR1 MNHNS and CDR2 SASEGT. The CDR3 contains 17 residues. Written as DNA, the CDR3 is TGTGCCAGCAGTGACGGGACTAGCGGGAGCGTCGGGGAGACCCAGTACTTC. Amino acids: CASSDGTSGSVGETQYF.

The gene calls are TRBV7-9 and TRBJ2-1; D call uncertain. Germline V gene lookup returns CDR1 SEHNR and CDR2 FQNEAQ (reference sequence). V was trimmed by 5 bases and J by 8 bases, leaving 10 bases between them. The CDR3 has 12 residues. The CDR3 nucleotides are TGTGCCAGCAGCGACTCTAGTTATGAGCAGTTCTTC. This translates into CASSDSSYEQFF.